This is a list of T cell receptor beta chains from one sample in a study of shared clonotypes between healthy human individuals. Libraries were prepared by immunoSEQ multiplex PCR; TCRdb keeps only in-frame clonotypes and omits some of them. The sample shows under 1,100,000 clones, about 70% of them seen only once. Source material: memory CD4+ T cells sorted from blood. Receptors were obtained from a man aged 18-30 years in good health. Both conserved end residues are part of each CDR3. D genes are given only for firm matches. For some rows the clone size is stated as once, few or many, or as a class when expanded; others skip it.

NA,NA,TRBJ1-1,TRBV11-2,CASSLVSGMNTEAFF,TGTGCCAGCAGCTTAGTGAGTGGGATGAACACTGAAGCTTTCTTT
NA,NA,TRBJ1-1,TRBV6-5,CASSYGLKQGTEAFF,TGTGCCAGCAGTTACGGATTAAAGCAGGGGACTGAAGCTTTCTTT
NA,NA,TRBJ2-2,TRBV29-1,CSVGGVDTGELFF,TGCAGCGTTGGGGGGGTCGACACCGGGGAGCTGTTTTTT
NA,NA,TRBJ1-4,TRBV7-9,CASSFWSGLNEKLFF,TGTGCCAGCAGCTTTTGGAGTGGCCTTAATGAAAAACTGTTTTTT
NA,TRBD2,TRBJ2-7,TRBV11-2,CASSPRTSGIYEQYF,TGTGCCAGCAGCCCGCGGACTAGCGGGATATACGAGCAGTACTTC
NA,NA,TRBJ1-6,TRBV5-6,CASSLDRGRDSPLHF,TGTGCCAGCAGCTTGGATCGGGGTCGGGACTCACCCCTCCACTTT
few,NA,TRBJ1-3,TRBV2,CASSVGGSGNTIYF,TGTGCCAGCAGTGTGGGGGGCTCTGGAAACACCATATATTTT
NA,TRBD2,TRBJ2-3,TRBV5-6,CASSSLRGADTQYF,TGTGCCAGCAGCTCCCTTCGGGGGGCAGATACGCAGTATTTT
NA,TRBD2,TRBJ2-5,TRBV19,CASSIGLAGKRTQYF,TGTGCCAGTAGTATCGGACTAGCGGGCAAGAGAACCCAGTACTTC
NA,NA,TRBJ1-2,TRBV28,CASSFQPKTTAGYTF,TGTGCCAGCAGTTTCCAGCCAAAAACGACGGCGGGCTACACCTTC
NA,NA,TRBJ2-7,TRBV10-1,CASSDRVSYEQYF,TGCGCCAGCAGTGATAGGGTTTCCTACGAGCAGTACTTC
NA,NA,TRBJ2-7,TRBV6-6,CASTTGGTGRTEQYF,TGTGCCAGCACTACGGGGGGGACAGGGAGGACCGAGCAGTACTTC
NA,NA,TRBJ1-5,TRBV10-2,CASSREASNQPQHF,TGCGCCAGCAGCCGAGAGGCTAGCAATCAGCCCCAGCATTTT
once,NA,TRBJ1-1,TRBV28,CASSLGGGSNTEAFF,TGTGCCAGCAGTTTGGGGGGAGGGTCGAACACTGAAGCTTTCTTT
NA,TRBD1,TRBJ1-2,TRBV28,CASSPGTGGDYGYTF,TGTGCCAGCAGTCCAGGGACAGGGGGCGACTATGGCTACACCTTC
NA,NA,TRBJ2-1,TRBV10-1,CASSDPGIPNEQFF,TGCGCCAGCAGTGACCCAGGGATCCCCAATGAGCAGTTCTTC
NA,NA,TRBJ2-3,TRBV6-1,CASSERGGTDTQYF,TGTGCCAGCAGTGAAAGGGGCGGCACAGATACGCAGTATTTT
NA,TRBD1,TRBJ2-7,TRBV30,CAWSGQGIEQYF,TGTGCCTGGAGCGGACAGGGGATCGAGCAGTACTTC
NA,NA,TRBJ1-6,TRBV10-3,CAISEASGRVTPLHF,TGTGCCATCAGTGAGGCTTCAGGTCGTGTGACACCCCTCCACTTT
NA,NA,TRBJ1-3,TRBV10-2,CASRADGNTIYF,TGCGCCAGCAGGGCCGATGGAAACACCATATATTTT
NA,TRBD1,TRBJ1-2,TRBV6-1,CASGDSDFYGYTF,TGTGCCAGCGGGGACAGTGACTTCTATGGCTACACCTTC
NA,NA,TRBJ2-4,TRBV2,CASSQLAGRENIQYF,TGTGCCAGCAGCCAACTGGCAGGGAGAGAAAACATTCAGTACTTC
NA,TRBD1,TRBJ1-6,TRBV13,CASSLRDRGNSPLHF,TGTGCCAGCAGCTTACGGGACAGGGGTAATTCACCCCTCCACTTT
many,NA,TRBJ2-1,TRBV11-2,CASSGWGSSSDEQFF,TGTGCCAGCAGCGGCTGGGGTTCAAGTAGCGATGAGCAGTTCTTC
NA,TRBD2,TRBJ2-1,TRBV4-1,CASSQEGVGGSGRRNEQFF,TGCGCCAGCAGCCAAGAGGGGGTGGGAGGCAGCGGGAGGCGGAATGAGCAGTTCTTC
NA,NA,TRBJ2-6,TRBV19,CASRDGRLGANVLTF,TGTGCCAGTAGGGACGGCCGATTGGGGGCCAACGTCCTGACTTTC
once,NA,TRBJ1-1,TRBV7-9,CASSLIRGSGEAFF,TGTGCCAGCAGCTTAATCCGAGGGAGCGGTGAAGCTTTCTTT